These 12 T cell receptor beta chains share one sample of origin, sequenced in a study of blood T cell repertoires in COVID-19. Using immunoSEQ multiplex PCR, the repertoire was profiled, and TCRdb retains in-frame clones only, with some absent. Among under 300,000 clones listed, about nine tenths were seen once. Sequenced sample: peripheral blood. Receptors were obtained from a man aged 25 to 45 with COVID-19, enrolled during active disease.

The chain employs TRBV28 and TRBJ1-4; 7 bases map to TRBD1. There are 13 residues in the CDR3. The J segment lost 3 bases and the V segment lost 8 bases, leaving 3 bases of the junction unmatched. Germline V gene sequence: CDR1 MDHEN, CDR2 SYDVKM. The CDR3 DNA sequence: TGTGCCAGCCTGGGACAGCCTAATGAAAAACTGTTTTTT. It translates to CASLGQPNEKLFF.

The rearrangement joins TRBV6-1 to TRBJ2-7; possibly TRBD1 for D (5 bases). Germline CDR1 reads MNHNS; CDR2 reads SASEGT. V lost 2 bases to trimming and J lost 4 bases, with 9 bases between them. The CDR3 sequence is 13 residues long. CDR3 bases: TGTGCCAGCAGTGAACATGGGGCATACGAGCAGTACTTC. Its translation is CASSEHGAYEQYF.

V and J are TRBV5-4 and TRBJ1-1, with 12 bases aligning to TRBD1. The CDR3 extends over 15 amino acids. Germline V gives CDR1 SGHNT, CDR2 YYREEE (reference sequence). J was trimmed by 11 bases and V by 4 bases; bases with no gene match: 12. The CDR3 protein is CASSPGGDRGHRAFF. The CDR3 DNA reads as TGTGCCAGCAGCCCGGGGGGGGACAGGGGGCATCGGGCTTTCTTT. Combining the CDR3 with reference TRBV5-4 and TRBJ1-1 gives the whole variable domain ETGVTQSPTHLIKTRGQQVTLRCSSQSGHNTVSWYQQALGQGPQFIFQYYREEENGRGNFPPRFSGLQFPNYSSELNVNALELDDSALYLCASSPGGDRGHRAFFGQGTRLTVV.

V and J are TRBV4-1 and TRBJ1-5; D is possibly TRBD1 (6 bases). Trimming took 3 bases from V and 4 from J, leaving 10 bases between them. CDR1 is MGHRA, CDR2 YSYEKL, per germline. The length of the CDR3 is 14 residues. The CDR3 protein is CASSQSGANQPQHF. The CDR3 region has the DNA TGCGCCAGCAGCCAGTCAGGGGCAAATCAGCCCCAGCATTTT.

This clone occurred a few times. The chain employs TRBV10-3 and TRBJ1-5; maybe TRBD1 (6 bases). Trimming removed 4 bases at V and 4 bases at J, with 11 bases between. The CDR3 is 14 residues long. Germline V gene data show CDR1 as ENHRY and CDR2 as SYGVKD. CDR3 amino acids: CAISGGQKNQPQHF. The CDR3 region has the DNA TGTGCCATCAGTGGGGGACAAAAAAATCAGCCCCAGCATTTT.

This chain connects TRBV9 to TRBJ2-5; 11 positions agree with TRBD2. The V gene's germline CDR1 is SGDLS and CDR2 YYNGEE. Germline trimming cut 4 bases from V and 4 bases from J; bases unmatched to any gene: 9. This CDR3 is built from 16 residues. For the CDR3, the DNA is TGTGCCAGCAGCATTAATAGCGGGGGGGCGTTAGAGACCCAGTACTTC. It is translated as CASSINSGGALETQYF.

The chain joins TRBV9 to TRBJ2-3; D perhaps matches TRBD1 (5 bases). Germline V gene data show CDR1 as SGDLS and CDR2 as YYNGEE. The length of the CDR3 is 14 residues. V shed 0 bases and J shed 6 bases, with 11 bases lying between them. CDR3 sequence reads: CASSVEGVGDTQYF. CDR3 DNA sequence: TGTGCCAGCAGCGTAGAAGGGGTCGGGGATACGCAGTATTTT.

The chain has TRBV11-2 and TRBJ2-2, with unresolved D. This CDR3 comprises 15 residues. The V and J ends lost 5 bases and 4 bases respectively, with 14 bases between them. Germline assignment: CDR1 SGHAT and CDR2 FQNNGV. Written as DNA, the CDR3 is TGTGCCAGCAGCCCACAGTTCCCCAGCACCGGGGAGCTGTTTTTT. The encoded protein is CASSPQFPSTGELFF.

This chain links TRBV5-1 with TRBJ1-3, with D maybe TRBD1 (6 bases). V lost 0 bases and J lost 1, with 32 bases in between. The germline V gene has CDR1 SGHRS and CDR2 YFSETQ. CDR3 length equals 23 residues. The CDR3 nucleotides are TGCGCCAGCAGCTTGGCGCCGATCTTAGTTGGTGTTGGGAGGGGGAGGTCTGGAAACACCATATATTTT. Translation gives CASSLAPILVGVGRGRSGNTIYF.

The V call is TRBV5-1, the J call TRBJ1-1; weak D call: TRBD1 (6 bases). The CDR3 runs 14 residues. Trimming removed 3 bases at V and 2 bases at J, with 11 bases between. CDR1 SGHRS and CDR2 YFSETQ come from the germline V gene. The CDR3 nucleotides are TGCGCCAGCAGCTCCAAACAGGGAAACACTGAAGCTTTCTTT. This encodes CASSSKQGNTEAFF.

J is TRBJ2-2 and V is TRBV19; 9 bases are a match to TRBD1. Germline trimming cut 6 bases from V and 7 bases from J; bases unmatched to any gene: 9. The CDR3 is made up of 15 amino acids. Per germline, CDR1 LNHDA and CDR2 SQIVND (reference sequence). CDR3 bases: TGTGCCAGTAGGATTGGGACAGGGAATCTCGGGGAGCTGTTTTTT. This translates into CASRIGTGNLGELFF.

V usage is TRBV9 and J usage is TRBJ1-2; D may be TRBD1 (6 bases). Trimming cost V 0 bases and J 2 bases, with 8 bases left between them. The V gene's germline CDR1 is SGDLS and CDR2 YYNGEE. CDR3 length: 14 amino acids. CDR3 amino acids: CASSVAQGNYGYTF. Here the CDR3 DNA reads TGTGCCAGCAGCGTAGCACAGGGAAACTATGGCTACACCTTC. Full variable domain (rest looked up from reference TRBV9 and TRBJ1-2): DSGVTQTPKHLITATGQRVTLRCSPRSGDLSVYWYQQSLDQGLQFLIQYYNGEERAKGNILERFSAQQFPDLHSELNLSSLELGDSALYFCASSVAQGNYGYTFGSGTRLTVV.